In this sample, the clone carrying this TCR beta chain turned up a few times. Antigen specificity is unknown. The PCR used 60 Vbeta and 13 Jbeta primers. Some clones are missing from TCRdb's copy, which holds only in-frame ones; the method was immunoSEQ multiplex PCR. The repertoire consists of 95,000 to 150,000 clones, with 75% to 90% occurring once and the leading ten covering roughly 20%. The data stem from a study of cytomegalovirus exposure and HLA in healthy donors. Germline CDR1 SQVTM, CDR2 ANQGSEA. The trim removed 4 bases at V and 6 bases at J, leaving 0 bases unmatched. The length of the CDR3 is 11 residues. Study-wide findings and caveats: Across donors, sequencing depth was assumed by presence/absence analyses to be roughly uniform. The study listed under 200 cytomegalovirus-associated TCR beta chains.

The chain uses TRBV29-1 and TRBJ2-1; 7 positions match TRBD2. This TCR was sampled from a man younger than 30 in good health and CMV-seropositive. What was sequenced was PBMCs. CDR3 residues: CSVGGGNEQFF. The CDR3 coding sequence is TGCAGCGTTGGGGGGGGCAATGAGCAGTTCTTC.